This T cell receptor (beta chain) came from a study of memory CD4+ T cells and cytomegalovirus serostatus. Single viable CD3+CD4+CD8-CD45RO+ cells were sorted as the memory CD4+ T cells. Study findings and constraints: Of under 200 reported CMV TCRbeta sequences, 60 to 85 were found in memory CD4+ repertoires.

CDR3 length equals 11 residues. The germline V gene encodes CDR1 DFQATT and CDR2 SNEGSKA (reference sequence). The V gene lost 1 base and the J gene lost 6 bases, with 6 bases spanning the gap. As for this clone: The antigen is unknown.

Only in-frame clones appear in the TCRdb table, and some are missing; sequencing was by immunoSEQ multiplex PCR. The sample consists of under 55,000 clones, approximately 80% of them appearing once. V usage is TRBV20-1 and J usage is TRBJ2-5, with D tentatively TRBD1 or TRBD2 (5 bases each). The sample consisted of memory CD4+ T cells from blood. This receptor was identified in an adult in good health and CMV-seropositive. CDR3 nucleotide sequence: TGCAGTGCTAGAGCGGGACAGACCCAGTACTTC. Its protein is CSARAGQTQYF.